The T cell receptor beta chain described here comes from a study of blood T cell repertoires in COVID-19. Germline V CDR1 and CDR2: SGHRS, YFSETQ. This CDR3 spans 17 amino acids. V lost 4 bases, J lost 2 bases, and 11 bases stayed unmatched. Living in 25 or so US areas, the participants were between 18 and 89 years of age. Clinical histories supplied by participants themselves formed the basis of cohort assignment. The data were produced by immunoSEQ multiplex PCR, yet TCRdb's version contains in-frame clones alone and is incomplete. The sample has 380,000 or so clones, 70% to 90% seen once. Sample: PBMCs or T cells enriched from blood (not recorded which). The clonotype originates from a woman in her 30s with acute COVID-19. The rearrangement links TRBV5-1 to TRBJ2-2; 7 nucleotides align to TRBD1. This CDR3 is CASSPRLGTANTGELFF. CDR3 coding DNA: TGCGCCAGCAGCCCCAGGTTAGGGACAGCAAACACCGGGGAGCTGTTTTTT.